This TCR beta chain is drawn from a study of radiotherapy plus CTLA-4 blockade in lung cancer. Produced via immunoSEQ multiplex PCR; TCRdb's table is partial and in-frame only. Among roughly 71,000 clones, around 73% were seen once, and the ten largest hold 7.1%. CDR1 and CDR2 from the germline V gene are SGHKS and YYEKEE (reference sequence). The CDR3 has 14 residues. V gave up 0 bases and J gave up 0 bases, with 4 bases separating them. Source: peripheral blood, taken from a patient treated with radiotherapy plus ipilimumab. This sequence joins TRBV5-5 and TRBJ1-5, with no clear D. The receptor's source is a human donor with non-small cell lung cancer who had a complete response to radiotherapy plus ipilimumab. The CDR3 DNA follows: TGTGCCAGCAGCTTGGGGTATAGCAATCAGCCCCAGCATTTT. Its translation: CASSLGYSNQPQHF. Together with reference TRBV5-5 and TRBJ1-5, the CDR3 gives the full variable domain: DAGVTQSPTHLIKTRGQQVTLRCSPISGHKSVSWYQQVLGQGPQFIFQYYEKEERGRGNFPDRFSARQFPNYSSELNVNALLLGDSALYLCASSLGYSNQPQHFGDGTRLSIL.